The rows below give T cell receptor beta chains drawn from one sample of a study of cytomegalovirus exposure and HLA in healthy donors. Libraries were prepared by immunoSEQ multiplex PCR; TCRdb keeps only in-frame clonotypes and omits some of them. The table includes roughly 110,000 clones, over 75% detected once. The material sequenced was PBMCs. The receptors here all came from a man younger than 40 in good health and CMV-seronegative. CDR3s include the opening cysteine and the closing phenylalanine or tryptophan. The D gene is left open where the match is weak. For some rows the clone size is stated as once, few or many, or as a class when expanded; others skip it.

TRBD2	once	TRBJ2-3	TRBV6-1	CASSARLAGGTDTQYF	TGTGCCAGCAGTGCACGACTAGCGGGAGGGACAGATACGCAGTATTTT
TRBD2	-	TRBJ2-7	TRBV28	CASSLADSSYF	TGTGCCAGCAGTCTAGCGGATTCGTCGTACTTC
TRBD2	few	TRBJ2-1	TRBV4-2	CASSQDPLGSGGYNEQFF	TGTGCCAGCAGCCAAGATCCCCTTGGAAGCGGGGGGTACAATGAGCAGTTCTTC
TRBD1	-	TRBJ2-7	TRBV30	CAWSTGTGRYEQYF	TGTGCCTGGAGTACTGGGACAGGGCGGTACGAGCAGTACTTC
-	-	TRBJ2-2	TRBV12-2	CASRLETSTGELFF	TGTGCAAGTCGCTTAGAAACTAGTACCGGGGAGCTGTTTTTT
-	-	TRBJ2-7	TRBV30	CAWSAGLPSAYEQYF	TGTGCCTGGAGCGCGGGACTCCCGTCGGCCTACGAGCAGTACTTC
TRBD1	-	TRBJ2-3	TRBV6-5	CASSQNGQVTDTQYF	TGTGCCAGTAGCCAAAACGGACAGGTCACAGATACGCAGTATTTT
-	-	TRBJ2-7	TRBV18	CASSDGQGSYEQYF	TGTGCCAGCTCAGACGGCCAGGGGAGCTACGAGCAGTACTTC
-	-	TRBJ2-4	TRBV9	CASSVRPGGKNIQYF	TGTGCCAGCAGCGTTCGACCCGGGGGCAAAAACATTCAGTACTTC
-	-	TRBJ1-2	TRBV6-5	CASSPPGITLGYTF	TGTGCCAGCAGTCCTCCAGGGATCACCCTTGGCTACACCTTC
-	few	TRBJ2-7	TRBV6-5	CASSAPGEQYF	TGTGCCAGCAGTGCCCCCGGCGAGCAGTACTTC
TRBD1	-	TRBJ2-7	TRBV5-6	CASSLGQEEEQYF	TGTGCCAGCAGCCTTGGACAGGAGGAAGAGCAGTACTTC
-	-	TRBJ2-3	TRBV9	CASSPVGHRADTQYF	TGTGCCAGCAGCCCAGTAGGCCACCGGGCAGATACGCAGTATTTT
-	-	TRBJ1-1	TRBV29-1	CSVVGRVGRVGDTEAFF	TGCAGCGTTGTAGGCCGGGTAGGGAGGGTTGGTGACACTGAAGCTTTCTTT
TRBD2	-	TRBJ2-7	TRBV14	CASSQWGGAITYEQYF	TGTGCCAGCAGCCAATGGGGGGGAGCCATCACCTACGAGCAGTACTTC
-	-	TRBJ2-1	TRBV7-9	CASSPTRGSHNEQFF	TGTGCCAGCAGCCCCACCAGAGGGTCCCACAATGAGCAGTTCTTC
-	-	TRBJ2-2	TRBV5-1	CASSLGDTHTGELFF	TGCGCCAGCAGCCTGGGGGACACCCACACCGGGGAGCTGTTTTTT
TRBD1	-	TRBJ1-6	TRBV18	CASSKRDRASPLHF	TGTGCCAGCTCAAAACGGGACAGGGCTTCACCCCTCCACTTT
-	few	TRBJ2-7	TRBV6-5	CASSYGETSYEQYF	TGTGCCAGCAGTTACGGGGAGACATCCTACGAGCAGTACTTC
TRBD1	-	TRBJ2-3	TRBV7-9	CASSRDRGGDTQYF	TGTGCCAGCAGTCGGGACAGGGGTGGAGATACGCAGTATTTT
TRBD2	-	TRBJ2-2	TRBV15	CATSSYREGGELFF	TGTGCCACCAGCAGCTATAGGGAGGGCGGGGAGCTGTTTTTT
-	-	TRBJ2-1	TRBV6-5	CASSLGLEGSYNEQFF	TGTGCCAGCAGTTTGGGGTTGGAGGGTTCCTACAATGAGCAGTTCTTC
-	-	TRBJ2-7	TRBV20-1	CSALSSYEQYF	TGCAGTGCTCTTAGTTCCTACGAGCAGTACTTC
-	-	TRBJ2-3	TRBV7-3	CASSLGVGGVSTDTQYF	TGTGCCAGCAGCTTAGGTGTCGGGGGAGTCAGCACAGATACGCAGTATTTT
-	few	TRBJ2-3	TRBV6-5	CASSLLSTDTQYF	TGTGCCAGCAGTCTACTATCAACAGATACGCAGTATTTT
-	-	TRBJ2-1	TRBV6-1	CASAPGGPRDQFF	TGTGCCAGCGCCCCTGGAGGGCCCCGGGACCAGTTCTTC
-	few	TRBJ2-1	TRBV6-1	CASRGAGWNEQFF	TGTGCCAGCCGGGGGGCCGGGTGGAATGAGCAGTTCTTC
-	-	TRBJ1-1	TRBV19	CASLRGQSYSTEAFF	TGTGCCAGCCTACGGGGACAAAGCTACTCAACTGAAGCTTTCTTT
-	-	TRBJ2-7	TRBV15	CATSREVGASYEQYF	TGTGCCACCAGCAGAGAGGTGGGGGCCTCCTACGAGCAGTACTTC
-	-	TRBJ1-2	TRBV19	CASMGVSYGYTF	TGTGCCAGTATGGGAGTTTCCTATGGCTACACCTTC
TRBD2	-	TRBJ2-5	TRBV5-1	CASSSASGGETQYF	TGCGCCAGCAGCTCGGCTAGCGGAGGAGAGACCCAGTACTTC
-	-	TRBJ2-7	TRBV5-5	CASSLANGNAYEQYF	TGTGCCAGCAGCTTGGCCAACGGTAACGCCTACGAGCAGTACTTC
-	once	TRBJ2-3	TRBV6-5	CATVQGGTDTQYF	TGTGCCACCGTACAGGGAGGCACAGATACGCAGTATTTT
TRBD1	-	TRBJ1-5	TRBV27	CASSLLEDRHQPQHF	TGTGCCAGCAGTTTATTGGAGGACAGGCATCAGCCCCAGCATTTT
-	-	TRBJ1-6	TRBV30	CAWSSYRDNSPLHF	TGTGCCTGGAGTTCCTACAGGGATAATTCACCCCTCCACTTT
TRBD2	-	TRBJ2-2	TRBV7-9	CASSSSGDHTGELFF	TGTGCCAGCAGCTCTAGCGGGGACCACACCGGGGAGCTGTTTTTT
TRBD1	-	TRBJ1-2	TRBV2	CARDGDRGVDGYTF	TGTGCCAGAGATGGGGACAGGGGTGTTGATGGCTACACCTTC
TRBD1	-	TRBJ2-7	TRBV27	CASSLDRTIYEQYF	TGTGCCAGCAGTTTGGACAGGACCATCTACGAGCAGTACTTC
-	once	TRBJ1-2	TRBV28	CASSSPGSGYGYTF	TGTGCCAGCAGTTCCCCGGGGAGCGGCTATGGCTACACCTTC
-	-	TRBJ2-7	TRBV6-1	CASSGQGGEQYF	TGTGCCAGCAGTGGACAAGGGGGAGAGCAGTACTTC
TRBD1	-	TRBJ1-4	TRBV5-1	CASSGQGHSNEKLFF	TGCGCCAGCAGCGGACAGGGGCACAGTAATGAAAAACTGTTTTTT
TRBD2	-	TRBJ2-5	TRBV4-1	CASSPLGTSGGTQYF	TGCGCCAGCAGCCCTCTTGGGACTAGCGGGGGGACCCAGTACTTC
-	-	TRBJ2-7	TRBV5-1	CASSLARGHSYEQYF	TGCGCCAGCAGCTTGGCCAGAGGGCACTCCTACGAGCAGTACTTC
-	once	TRBJ2-3	TRBV15	CATFTRGAGDTQYF	TGTGCCACTTTTACTCGGGGGGCGGGAGATACGCAGTATTTT
TRBD1	-	TRBJ2-1	TRBV15	CALTTGQGPYNEQFF	TGTGCTCTAACTACCGGACAGGGTCCCTACAATGAGCAGTTCTTC
TRBD1	few	TRBJ1-1	TRBV4-1	CASSATGTEKRAFF	TGCGCCAGCAGTGCAACCGGGACAGAGAAGAGGGCTTTCTTT
-	once	TRBJ2-3	TRBV7-8	CASSLGSRAGITDTQYF	TGTGCCAGCAGCTTAGGATCGAGGGCGGGGATCACAGATACGCAGTATTTT
TRBD1	few	TRBJ1-1	TRBV4-1	CASSQVGTGAEAFF	TGCGCCAGCAGCCAAGTAGGGACAGGGGCGGAAGCTTTCTTT
TRBD2	-	TRBJ2-7	TRBV6-5	CASSYSKRGVYEQYF	TGTGCCAGCAGTTACTCGAAGCGGGGGGTCTACGAGCAGTACTTC
-	-	TRBJ2-4	TRBV5-1	CASSLLGPVGIQYF	TGCGCCAGCAGCTTGCTGGGGCCTGTGGGCATTCAGTACTTC
-	-	TRBJ2-2	TRBV7-2	CASSLRLGNTGELFF	TGTGCCAGCAGCCTTCGACTAGGAAACACCGGGGAGCTGTTTTTT
-	-	TRBJ1-2	TRBV9	CASRGAAGYGYTF	TGTGCCAGCAGGGGGGCGGCGGGCTATGGCTACACCTTC
TRBD1	-	TRBJ1-5	TRBV18	CASSPDRADSNQPQHF	TGTGCCAGCTCCCCCGACAGGGCCGACAGCAATCAGCCCCAGCATTTT
-	-	TRBJ1-1	TRBV9	CASSVEGPERAFF	TGTGCCAGCAGCGTAGAGGGGCCCGAACGGGCTTTCTTT
-	-	TRBJ1-1	TRBV30	CAWSGTPEGFTEAFF	TGTGCCTGGAGTGGGACTCCCGAGGGATTCACTGAAGCTTTCTTT
TRBD2	-	TRBJ2-7	TRBV6-5	CASSSPIAGESEQYF	TGTGCCAGCAGTTCTCCCATAGCGGGAGAGAGCGAGCAGTACTTC
TRBD2	-	TRBJ2-3	TRBV7-2	CASSPGLAGGTDTQYF	TGTGCCAGCAGCCCTGGACTAGCGGGGGGGACAGATACGCAGTATTTT
-	-	TRBJ2-3	TRBV7-2	CASSLGEGPPDTQYF	TGTGCCAGCAGCTTAGGAGAGGGTCCGCCAGATACGCAGTATTTT
TRBD2	-	TRBJ2-7	TRBV5-1	CASSSLAGLGQYF	TGCGCCAGCAGCTCGTTAGCGGGATTGGGGCAGTACTTC